This T cell receptor (beta chain) was captured in a study of immune evolution from preneoplasia to lung adenocarcinoma. Findings and caveats of the study: Top clone frequencies peaked in normal lung, apparently declining through invasive adenocarcinoma. Later-stage lesions seemingly showed higher T cell density and diversity than normal lung.

Histologic diagnosis was independently verified by two lung pathologists. A note on this clone: The antigen is not known.

Trimming took off 6 bases at V and 0 bases at J, with 24 bases between the two ends. The CDR3 totals 19 residues. Germline values: CDR1 MDHEN, CDR2 SYDVKM. Assay: immunoSEQ multiplex PCR; the TCRdb copy retains only in-frame clones and omits some. Of 7,000 or so clones in the sample, around 77% were seen once. The material sequenced was FFPE adjacent normal lung tissue. The chain combines TRBV28 with TRBJ1-3; TRBD1 is a possible D gene (6 bases). The clonotype comes from an older person with lung adenocarcinoma. CDR3 in DNA: TGTGCCAGCAGCCCAAAGGTTGGGGACACCTTTAGCTCTGGAAACACCATATATTTT. It is translated as CASSPKVGDTFSSGNTIYF.